Below, one TCR beta chain is given with its context. The CDR3 runs 13 residues. V lost 8 bases to trimming and J lost 7 bases, with 15 bases between them. Germline loops: CDR1 KGHSH, CDR2 LQKENI. This specimen comes from a study of blood T cell repertoires in COVID-19. The repertoire was sequenced with immunoSEQ multiplex PCR; TCRdb's copy has only in-frame clones and lacks some. The sample includes 400,000 to 500,000 clones, roughly 90% of them seen just once. The receptor was derived from a woman under 30 who had been exposed to COVID-19. What was sequenced was PBMCs or T cells enriched from blood (not recorded which). The V and J genes are TRBV18 and TRBJ2-1, with TRBD2 as a possible D gene (6 bases). CDR3 coding DNA: TGTGCCAGCACCCGGGACTTTTATAATGAGCAGTTCTTC. Its translation is CASTRDFYNEQFF.